This TCR beta chain was recovered during a study of cytomegalovirus exposure and HLA in healthy donors. Study background: Among the approximately 430 donors who were genotyped, 81% fell in the genetic ancestry cluster that is associated with self-reported Caucasian donors.

On this clone itself: Its antigen is not known.

Trimming took 6 bases from V and 6 from J, leaving 15 bases between them. CDR3 length: 15 residues. Germline V gene data show CDR1 as MNHEY and CDR2 as SMNVEV (reference sequence). The PCR ran on 60 Vbeta and 13 Jbeta primers. Here immunoSEQ multiplex PCR was the method, and the copy in TCRdb shows in-frame clones only, minus some. The sample lists about 120,000 clones; about 78% were seen once. Study findings and constraints: Earlier analysis found most TCR beta V segments productive about 87% or about 30% of the time. Reportedly, cytomegalovirus status was diagnosed with high sensitivity and specificity. As a later analysis showed, a missense DCLRE1C variant was linked to trimming of TCR beta V- and J-genes.

Specimen: PBMCs. This TCR came from a woman between 35 and 50 years old in good health and CMV-seropositive. V gene TRBV27 combines with J gene TRBJ1-6, with D maybe TRBD1 (6 bases). The CDR3 nucleotides read TGTGCCAGCAGGACCGACAGGATCCTTAATTCACCCCTCCACTTT. It codes for CASRTDRILNSPLHF.